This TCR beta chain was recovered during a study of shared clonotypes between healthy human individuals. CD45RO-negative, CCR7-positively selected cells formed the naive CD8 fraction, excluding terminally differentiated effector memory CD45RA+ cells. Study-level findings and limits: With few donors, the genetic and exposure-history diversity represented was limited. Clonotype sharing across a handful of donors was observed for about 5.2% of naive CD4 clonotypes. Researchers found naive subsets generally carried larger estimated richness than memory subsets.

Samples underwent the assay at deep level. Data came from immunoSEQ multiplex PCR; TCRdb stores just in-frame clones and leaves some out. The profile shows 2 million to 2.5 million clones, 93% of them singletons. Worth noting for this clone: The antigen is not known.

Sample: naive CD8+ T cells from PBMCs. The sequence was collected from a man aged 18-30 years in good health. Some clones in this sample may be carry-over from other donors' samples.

As DNA, the CDR3 is TGTGCCAGCAGTTCCCTTCACTGGGACCAAGAGACCCAGTACTTC. It codes for CASSSLHWDQETQYF. This sequence joins TRBV28 and TRBJ2-5, with unresolved D. Germline V gene sequence: CDR1 MDHEN, CDR2 SYDVKM. The length of the CDR3 is 15 residues. Between the trimmed V and J ends, which lost 4 bases and 0 bases, there was a span of 12 bases.